This passage covers 22 T cell receptor beta chains from one sample sequenced in a study of T cell repertoires in cytomegalovirus infection. Using its own MiXCR run on the reads, TCRdb lists one record per CDR3 protein. The sample lists roughly 720,000 distinct CDR3 sequences, under 40% occurring once. Sequences were obtained from PBMCs. Every receptor here comes from a human donor in good health (CMV status not recorded). Some clones in this sample may be carry-over from other donors' samples.

The chain couples TRBV5-6 to TRBJ2-1; D possibly corresponds to TRBD2 (7 bases). The CDR3 is 16 residues long. The germline V gene has CDR1 SGHDT and CDR2 YYEEEE. V was shortened by 3 bases and J by 7 bases, with 20 bases between the two germline ends. The DNA of the CDR3 is TGTGCCAGCAGCTCTCACAAGGGGGGGGCCTGGAATGAGCAGTTCTTC. This translates into CASSSHKGGAWNEQFF.

This clonotype turned up a few times. The rearrangement uses TRBV12-3 or TRBV12-4 and TRBJ1-3, with unresolved D. CDR3 length: 13 residues. V lost 10 bases and J lost 4, with 14 bases in between. The CDR3 region is CATRPTSGNTIYF. The CDR3 nucleotides are TGTGCCACCCGCCCCACGTCGGGAAACACCATATATTTT.

CDR3 nucleotides: TGTGCCAGCAGCCTGGGACTAGCGGGAGTCCCCAATGAGCAGTTCTTC. Translating it yields CASSLGLAGVPNEQFF. The chain joins TRBV11-1 to TRBJ2-1, with 14 positions matching TRBD2. Germline-derived CDR1 and CDR2 are SGHAT and FQDESV (reference sequence). J gave up 6 bases and V 5 bases, and 6 bases lay outside the gene matches. The CDR3 is made up of 16 amino acids. Using reference TRBV11-1 and TRBJ2-1 for the parts outside the CDR3, the full variable domain is EAEVAQSPRYKITEKSQAVAFWCDPISGHATLYWYRQILGQGPELLVQFQDESVVDDSQLPKDRFSAERLKGVDSTLKIQPAELGDSAMYLCASSLGLAGVPNEQFFGPGTRLTVL.

This clonotype has just a few counts. The gene calls are TRBV19 and TRBJ1-1; D unclear. Trimming left V 6 bases short and J 4 bases short, with 18 bases between. The CDR3 extends over 15 amino acids. From germline, CDR1 is LNHDA and CDR2 SQIVND (reference sequence). In nucleotides, the CDR3 is TGTGCCAGTAGGAGGGCTGAGGGCTTTATCACTGAAGCTTTCTTT. Translated, it gives CASRRAEGFITEAFF.

This clonotype showed up many times. V gene TRBV7-6 combines with J gene TRBJ2-3; D gene unclear. V lost 4 bases and J 6 bases, leaving 14 bases between the germline ends. The CDR3 covers 14 residues. Germline CDR1 SGHVS, CDR2 FNYEAQ. The CDR3 loop is CASSSWTLRDTQYF. The CDR3 DNA reads as TGTGCCAGCAGCTCCTGGACCTTGCGGGATACGCAGTATTTT.

A word on this clonotype: A much larger clone lies a single base off, so this may be a read error. This CDR3 fails to terminate in the conserved phenylalanine or tryptophan, so it likely reflects a read error. The V call is TRBV7-6, the J call TRBJ2-4; 7 bases map to TRBD1. CDR1 and CDR2 (germline): SGHVS, FNYEAQ. V gave up 4 bases and J gave up 8 bases; unmatched junction bases: 11. CDR3 length: 15 amino acids. In DNA form, the CDR3 reads TGTGCCAGCAGCTCAGACCCTGACAGGGTTGACATTCAGTACTTA. As protein: CASSSDPDRVDIQYL.

The genes are TRBV19 and TRBJ2-2; 9 bases match TRBD2. Germline lookup yields CDR1 LNHDA and CDR2 SQIVND (reference sequence). The junction had 13 bases not matched to a gene; V was cut back by 1 base and J by 1 base. The CDR3 has 20 residues. The CDR3: CASSIAVLAGTLMNTGELFF. Here the CDR3 DNA reads TGTGCCAGTAGTATAGCGGTTCTAGCGGGAACTTTGATGAACACCGGGGAGCTGTTTTTT.

This clonotype appeared a few times. This chain uses TRBV7-2 with TRBJ2-3; 11 nucleotides match TRBD2. This CDR3 has 15 residues. Germline trimming cut 1 base from V and 5 bases from J; bases unmatched to any gene: 2. The germline V gene has CDR1 SGHTA and CDR2 FQGNSA. The CDR3 reads CASSLVLAGVDTQYF. CDR3 sequence (DNA): TGTGCCAGCAGCTTAGTACTAGCGGGAGTAGATACGCAGTATTTT. Supplemented by reference TRBV7-2 and TRBJ2-3, the full variable domain reads GAGVSQSPSNKVTEKGKDVELRCDPISGHTALYWYRQSLGQGLEFLIYFQGNSAPDKSGLPSDRFSAERTGGSVSTLTIQRTQQEDSAVYLCASSLVLAGVDTQYFGPGTRLTVL.

Turning to this clonotype: This CDR3 is missing its conserved last phenylalanine or tryptophan, likely due to a read error. The chain combines TRBV7-6 with TRBJ2-1; D is unresolved. The CDR3 extends over 13 amino acids. V lost 1 base and J lost 8, with 9 bases in between. The germline gives CDR1 SGHVS, CDR2 FNYEAQ. The CDR3 is CASSLGRIDEQFL. CDR3 nucleotide sequence: TGTGCCAGCAGCTTAGGGCGGATCGATGAGCAGTTCTTA.

The rearrangement joins TRBV10-3 to TRBJ2-7; a weak D match, TRBD2 (6 bases). The CDR3 consists of 13 residues. The germline V gene encodes CDR1 ENHRY and CDR2 SYGVKD. V was clipped by 10 bases and J by 5 bases, with 18 bases between them. The CDR3 reads CATTRGSGHEQYF. The CDR3, as DNA: TGTGCCACAACACGGGGGTCCGGTCACGAGCAGTACTTC.

This clonotype was counted a few times. The V and J genes are TRBV28 and TRBJ2-7; perhaps TRBD1 as D (5 bases). This CDR3 contains 15 residues. Germline CDR1 reads MDHEN; CDR2 reads SYDVKM. V was cut by 2 bases and J by 2 bases, with 13 bases left in between. CDR3 protein: CASSLTGPLTYEQYF. CDR3 DNA: TGTGCCAGCAGTTTAACAGGACCCCTTACCTACGAGCAGTACTTC.

In its sample, this clonotype was seen many times. The J gene is TRBJ2-7, the V gene TRBV12-3 or TRBV12-4, with D maybe TRBD1 (7 bases). The ends were cut back, 2 bases at V and 2 bases at J, with 10 bases in the middle. The CDR3 is made up of 14 amino acids. The CDR3 DNA follows: TGTGCCAGCAGTTTACAGGGGGGCCCCTACGAGCAGTACTTC. Translated: CASSLQGGPYEQYF.

This chain joins TRBV7-9 and TRBJ2-1; D gene unclear. This CDR3 is built from 17 residues. CDR1 is SEHNR and CDR2 is FQNEAQ in the germline V gene (reference sequence). V was pared by 5 bases and J by 5 bases, with 22 bases between. CDR3: CASSPKVRLDKDNEQFF. In DNA form, the CDR3 reads TGTGCCAGCAGCCCTAAAGTCCGATTAGACAAAGACAATGAGCAGTTCTTC.

The chain is built from TRBV4-3 and TRBJ1-4; D is unclear. The germline CDR1 and CDR2 sequences are LGHNA and YSLEER. The V gene lost 3 bases and the J gene lost 10 bases, with 15 bases spanning the gap. The CDR3 length is 14 residues. The DNA for the CDR3 is TGCGCCAGCAGCCAGGGGAGTCGAACCGGAAAACTGTTTTTT. It encodes CASSQGSRTGKLFF.

This chain uses TRBV19 with TRBJ2-1; D not certain. V was trimmed by 6 bases and J by 9 bases, leaving 24 bases between them. The V gene's germline CDR1 is LNHDA and CDR2 SQIVND (reference sequence). The CDR3 sequence is 16 residues long. CDR3 coding DNA: TGTGCCAGTAGCACTCCGCCGGGCACACATGTCAGTGAGCAGTTCTTC. This encodes CASSTPPGTHVSEQFF.

Regarding this clonotype: This may come from a read error, since a much larger clone is one base off. V gene TRBV27 combines with J gene TRBJ2-7; D is possibly TRBD2 (7 bases). This CDR3 has 16 amino acids. The V end was cut by 7 bases, the J end by 2 bases, with 21 bases between. The germline V gene has CDR1 MNHEY and CDR2 SMNVEV (reference sequence). CDR3 sequence reads: CASIPWGGAFPYEQYF. CDR3 DNA sequence: TGTGCCAGCATCCCTTGGGGGGGCGCATTCCCCTACGAGCAGTACTTC.

This sequence joins TRBV7-6 and TRBJ2-3, with D possibly matching TRBD2 (5 bases). CDR1 and CDR2 from the germline V gene are SGHVS and FNYEAQ. V dropped 0 bases and J dropped 3 bases, with 7 bases sitting between them. This CDR3 comprises 14 residues. The CDR3, as DNA: TGTGCCAGCAGCTTAGCTACGGGAACAGATACGCAGTATTTT. Translated, it gives CASSLATGTDTQYF.

This clonotype was recorded many times. The chain recombines TRBV28 with TRBJ1-2; 7 bases agree with TRBD1. Germline assignment: CDR1 MDHEN and CDR2 SYDVKM. Unmatched junction bases numbered 2, after V lost 8 bases and J lost 2 bases. The CDR3 contains 12 residues. The CDR3 spells CASLGQNYGYTF. CDR3 nucleotide sequence: TGTGCCAGCTTGGGACAGAACTATGGCTACACCTTC.

The V gene is TRBV2, the J gene TRBJ1-4; no firm D call. This CDR3 contains 15 residues. Trimming shortened V by 6 bases and J by 6 bases, and 17 bases separated the two germline ends. Germline CDR1 SNHLY, CDR2 FYNNEI. CDR3 sequence: CASRNPGGSYEKLFF. The CDR3 DNA sequence: TGTGCCAGCAGAAATCCGGGAGGGTCCTATGAAAAACTGTTTTTT.

This clonotype came up a few times. V and J are TRBV19 and TRBJ1-2, with a tentative D call TRBD1 (6 bases). V was shortened by 5 bases and J by 4 bases, with 14 bases between the two germline ends. The germline gives CDR1 LNHDA, CDR2 SQIVND (reference sequence). This CDR3 has 14 residues. The CDR3 protein is CASSRDGQSYGYTF. DNA for the CDR3: TGTGCCAGTAGTCGCGATGGACAGTCCTATGGCTACACCTTC.

This clonotype was recorded only once. A read error may be the cause here, since a much bigger clone is one base away. The chain recombines TRBV7-8 with TRBJ1-2; maybe TRBD1 (6 bases). The CDR3 consists of 14 residues. Germline CDR1 is SGHVS and CDR2 is FQNEAQ. Trimming shortened V by 5 bases and J by 6 bases, and 16 bases separated the two germline ends. CDR3 loop: CASSTYRDRNGYTF. The CDR3 DNA reads TGTGCCAGCAGCACCTACAGGGATCGGAATGGCTACACCTTC.

The genes are TRBV6-1 and TRBJ2-5; D is unresolved. Germline V CDR1 and CDR2: MNHNS, SASEGT. CDR3 length: 12 residues. V lost 1 base and J lost 5, with 5 bases in between. The CDR3, as DNA: TGTGCCAGCAGTGAAGTGGGGGAGACCCAGTACTTC. Protein product: CASSEVGETQYF.